This TCR beta chain was retrieved from a study of blood T cells in healthy people across ages. Study observations and caveats: Roughly linearly, TCR beta diversity per million T cells fell as age increased.

In its sample, this clonotype was seen a few times. Its antigen is undetermined. Combining a sample-barcoded 5' primer with a J-beta primer mix, a second PCR ran for about 7 to 11 cycles. Each CDR3 protein gets one entry after TCRdb re-called the 5' RACE reads with MiXCR. The sample carries roughly 1,800,000 distinct CDR3 sequences, around 50% recorded once. CDR1 and CDR2 (germline): SGHAT, FQNNGV. The CDR3 sequence is 16 residues long. Trimming took off 1 base at V and 2 bases at J, with 15 bases between the two ends. Input material: blood. The source of this sequence is a woman aged 40 to 49 in good health. The chain joins TRBV11-2 to TRBJ2-7; weak D call: TRBD1 (6 bases). The CDR3 DNA follows: TGTGCCAGCAGCTTAGTGGGGGCTACCTCCACCTACGAGCAGTACTTC. This encodes CASSLVGATSTYEQYF.